Listed below are T cell receptor beta chains from one sample, sequenced in a study of cytomegalovirus exposure and HLA in healthy donors. Produced via immunoSEQ multiplex PCR; TCRdb's table is partial and in-frame only. The sample lists approximately 170,000 clones; about four fifths were seen once. Source material: PBMCs. Receptors originate from a man aged 50-59 years in good health and CMV-seropositive. Each CDR3 is given with its conserved first and last residue. The D gene is left open where the match is weak. Size is omitted from some rows. Given values are once, few, many or a class for expanded clones.

>.|TRBJ1-1|TRBD1|TRBV7-2
CASSERDRGGAFF
TGTGCCAGCAGCGAACGGGACAGGGGGGGAGCTTTCTTT
>few|TRBJ1-2|TRBD1|TRBV18
CASSRDSIYGYTF
TGTGCCAGCTCACGGGACAGTATCTATGGCTACACCTTC
>.|TRBJ1-1|.|TRBV6-6
CASSYPSRGTEAFF
TGTGCCAGCAGTTACCCCTCTCGGGGCACTGAAGCTTTCTTT
>.|TRBJ1-2|.|TRBV27
CASSSAGEHGYTF
TGTGCCAGCAGTTCAGCAGGGGAGCATGGCTACACCTTC
>once|TRBJ1-3|.|TRBV20-1
CSARGGNTIYF
TGCAGTGCTAGGGGGGGGAACACCATATATTTT
>.|TRBJ2-3|.|TRBV27
CASSFGRGHGGDTQYF
TGTGCCAGCAGTTTTGGAAGGGGACATGGTGGAGATACGCAGTATTTT
>.|TRBJ2-3|TRBD1|TRBV27
CASSGWDRTPSTDTQYF
TGTGCCAGCAGTGGATGGGACAGGACTCCGAGCACAGATACGCAGTATTTT
>.|TRBJ1-6|TRBD1|TRBV30
CAWSRQGQNSPLHF
TGTGCCTGGAGTCGACAGGGCCAAAATTCACCCCTCCACTTT
>.|TRBJ2-2|TRBD1|TRBV28
CASRLGTVNTGELFF
TGTGCCAGCAGACTCGGGACAGTGAACACCGGGGAGCTGTTTTTT
>.|TRBJ2-1|TRBD1|TRBV27
CASSRDRVDEQFF
TGTGCCAGCAGTCGGGACAGGGTCGATGAGCAGTTCTTC
>.|TRBJ1-2|TRBD1|TRBV29-1
CSAVVGQGSGYTF
TGCAGCGCTGTTGTTGGACAGGGGTCTGGCTACACCTTC
>.|TRBJ1-2|TRBD1|TRBV19
CASSDRAAYGYTF
TGTGCCAGTAGTGACAGGGCTGCCTATGGCTACACCTTC
>.|TRBJ1-1|TRBD1|TRBV13
CASSLRTGAMNTEAFF
TGTGCCAGCAGCCTTAGGACAGGGGCAATGAACACTGAAGCTTTCTTT
>few|TRBJ1-3|.|TRBV5-4
CASSLAGADSGNTIYF
TGTGCCAGCAGCTTGGCAGGGGCCGACTCAGGAAACACCATATATTTT
>.|TRBJ2-5|.|TRBV29-1
CSVCREVRETQYF
TGCAGCGTGTGCAGGGAGGTTCGAGAGACCCAGTACTTC
>.|TRBJ2-3|TRBD1|TRBV10-3
CAISGGTADTQYF
TGTGCCATCAGTGGAGGGACAGCAGATACGCAGTATTTT
>.|TRBJ1-3|.|TRBV2
CASSTGFSGNTIYF
TGTGCCAGCAGTACAGGATTCTCTGGAAACACCATATATTTT
>few|TRBJ2-7|.|TRBV5-6
CASSLGVGAYEQYF
TGTGCCAGCAGCTTGGGGGTTGGAGCCTACGAGCAGTACTTC
>.|TRBJ2-3|TRBD1|TRBV25-1
CASSERDSRDTQYF
TGTGCCAGCAGTGAGAGGGACAGCCGGGATACGCAGTATTTT
>.|TRBJ2-1|.|TRBV6-1
CASSEAGQLFYNEQFF
TGTGCCAGCAGTGAAGCCGGACAGCTATTCTACAATGAGCAGTTCTTC
>.|TRBJ2-7|TRBD2|TRBV30
CAYSGGRPYEQYF
TGTGCCTATTCCGGCGGGAGGCCCTACGAGCAGTACTTC
>.|TRBJ1-2|TRBD1|TRBV5-4
CASSLEGAYGYTF
TGTGCCAGCAGCTTGGAGGGGGCCTATGGCTACACCTTC
>.|TRBJ2-7|.|TRBV18
CASSIDSPLVSYEQYF
TGTGCCAGCTCAATCGACAGCCCTCTGGTCTCCTACGAGCAGTACTTC
>.|TRBJ2-1|TRBD2|TRBV5-1
CASSLALAGANEQFF
TGCGCCAGCAGCTTGGCCTTAGCGGGAGCAAATGAGCAGTTCTTC
>.|TRBJ2-2|.|TRBV6-1
CASRRESVGTGELFF
TGTGCCAGCAGAAGGGAGAGCGTAGGAACCGGGGAGCTGTTTTTT
>once|TRBJ1-3|TRBD1|TRBV5-1
CASSLTGGAYGNTIYF
TGCGCCAGCAGCCTGACAGGGGGCGCGTATGGAAACACCATATATTTT
>once|TRBJ2-7|TRBD1|TRBV6-1
CASSEVGRDRGDF
TGTGCCAGCAGTGAAGTGGGTAGGGACAGGGGGGACTTC
>few|TRBJ2-1|TRBD2|TRBV7-2
CASSLGLLAGLSYNEQFF
TGTGCCAGCAGCTTAGGCTTACTAGCGGGGCTATCCTACAATGAGCAGTTCTTC
>.|TRBJ1-2|.|TRBV4-2
CASTQLLRDHYYGYTF
TGTGCCAGCACCCAACTCCTCAGGGATCATTACTATGGCTACACCTTC